Listed below are T cell receptor beta chains from one sample, sequenced in a study of cytomegalovirus exposure and HLA in healthy donors. The table came from immunoSEQ multiplex PCR; TCRdb's copy has only in-frame clones and leaves some out. In the table there are about 90,000 clones, more than 60% of which are singletons. The specimen sequenced was PBMCs. All receptors come from a boy younger than 18 in good health and CMV-seronegative. The CDR3 runs from the conserved cysteine through the conserved F or W. D genes are given only for firm matches. Size is stated for part of the rows, as once, few or many counts, or as a class when the clone is expanded.

size | D | J | V | CDR3 | DNA
few | TRBD1 | TRBJ1-1 | TRBV7-2 | CASSSSPGQPMNTEAFF | TGTGCCAGCAGCTCCAGCCCGGGACAGCCTATGAACACTGAAGCTTTCTTT
once | NA | TRBJ2-3 | TRBV30 | CAWGATDTQYF | TGTGCCTGGGGGGCGACAGATACGCAGTATTTT
NA | NA | TRBJ1-5 | TRBV10-3 | CATNTGSGTNQPQHF | TGTGCCACGAACACAGGGAGTGGGACCAATCAGCCCCAGCATTTT
NA | TRBD2 | TRBJ2-5 | TRBV10-3 | CAIRKSGEETQYF | TGTGCCATCAGGAAAAGCGGGGAGGAGACCCAGTACTTC
NA | TRBD2 | TRBJ2-5 | TRBV28 | CASSHTSGSGETQYF | TGTGCCAGCAGCCACACTAGCGGGAGTGGTGAGACCCAGTACTTC
NA | NA | TRBJ2-7 | TRBV5-6 | CASSLGRRSEQYF | TGTGCCAGCAGCTTGGGCCGTCGGTCCGAGCAGTACTTC
NA | NA | TRBJ1-1 | TRBV30 | CAWSVGTEAFF | TGTGCCTGGAGTGTCGGCACTGAAGCTTTCTTT
NA | TRBD1 | TRBJ1-5 | TRBV5-6 | CASSFGTGDQPQHF | TGTGCCAGCAGCTTCGGGACAGGGGATCAGCCCCAGCATTTT
NA | NA | TRBJ2-5 | TRBV29-1 | CSVVPPERTQYF | TGCAGCGTTGTTCCCCCAGAACGGACCCAGTACTTC
NA | NA | TRBJ1-5 | TRBV5-6 | CASSLQGRGPNQPQHF | TGTGCCAGCAGCCTACAGGGTCGAGGGCCTAATCAGCCCCAGCATTTT
NA | NA | TRBJ2-5 | TRBV7-2 | CASRSTLGGAETQYF | TGTGCCAGCAGATCAACCCTGGGCGGGGCCGAGACCCAGTACTTC
NA | NA | TRBJ2-3 | TRBV6-6 | CASSYEWRRADTQYF | TGTGCCAGCAGTTACGAGTGGAGGCGGGCAGATACGCAGTATTTT
NA | TRBD1 | TRBJ1-1 | TRBV9 | CASSVATGDTEAFF | TGTGCCAGCAGCGTAGCGACAGGGGACACTGAAGCTTTCTTT
NA | NA | TRBJ2-7 | TRBV5-4 | CASSLGGTGGYHEQYF | TGTGCCAGCAGCTTGGGCGGGACTGGCGGGTACCACGAGCAGTACTTC
NA | NA | TRBJ1-2 | TRBV18 | CASSPLDSNYGYTF | TGTGCCAGCTCACCACTAGACTCTAACTATGGCTACACCTTC
NA | NA | TRBJ1-1 | TRBV9 | CASSSPSGEAFF | TGTGCCAGCAGCTCCCCAAGCGGGGAAGCTTTCTTT
once | NA | TRBJ1-1 | TRBV30 | CAWSVQRTEAFF | TGTGCCTGGAGTGTACAACGCACTGAAGCTTTCTTT
NA | TRBD2 | TRBJ2-7 | TRBV7-9 | CASSETSGSYEQYF | TGTGCCAGCAGCGAGACTAGCGGATCCTACGAGCAGTACTTC
NA | NA | TRBJ2-7 | TRBV7-2 | CASSLVSSYEQYF | TGTGCCAGCAGCTTAGTCAGCTCCTACGAGCAGTACTTC
NA | TRBD2 | TRBJ2-1 | TRBV4-2 | CASSQATSGDSSYNEQFF | TGTGCCAGCAGCCAAGCGACTAGCGGGGATAGCTCCTACAATGAGCAGTTCTTC
NA | NA | TRBJ1-1 | TRBV4-3 | CASSPTATGVPNTEAFF | TGCGCCAGCAGCCCCACTGCGACCGGGGTACCGAACACTGAAGCTTTCTTT
NA | TRBD1 | TRBJ1-2 | TRBV7-2 | CASSVTSGQGNGYTF | TGTGCCAGCAGCGTGACGTCGGGACAGGGAAATGGCTACACCTTC
NA | TRBD1 | TRBJ1-1 | TRBV11-1 | CASSFGTAQEAFF | TGTGCCAGCAGCTTCGGGACAGCCCAAGAAGCTTTCTTT
NA | TRBD1 | TRBJ1-1 | TRBV7-3 | CASSDWTGNTEAFF | TGTGCCAGCAGCGATTGGACAGGGAACACTGAAGCTTTCTTT
NA | NA | TRBJ1-2 | TRBV6-5 | CASSYNTVANYGYTF | TGTGCCAGCAGTTACAATACTGTAGCTAACTATGGCTACACCTTC
NA | NA | TRBJ1-6 | TRBV13 | CASSLRDGGNSPLHF | TGTGCCAGCAGCCTACGGGACGGGGGGAATTCACCCCTCCACTTT
NA | NA | TRBJ2-2 | TRBV6-1 | CASSENTIPNRELFF | TGTGCCAGCAGTGAAAACACTATCCCAAACCGGGAGCTGTTTTTT
NA | TRBD1 | TRBJ2-7 | TRBV7-7 | CASSLGTGTYEQYF | TGTGCTAGCAGCTTAGGGACAGGGACCTACGAGCAGTACTTC
NA | TRBD1 | TRBJ2-7 | TRBV2 | CASSGTGVTEQYF | TGTGCCAGCAGTGGGACAGGGGTTACCGAGCAGTACTTC
few | TRBD2 | TRBJ2-7 | TRBV4-1 | CASSQTSGSYEQYF | TGCGCCAGCAGCCAGACTAGCGGTTCCTACGAGCAGTACTTC
NA | NA | TRBJ2-7 | TRBV11-2 | CASSSEGRDYEQYF | TGTGCCAGCAGCTCAGAGGGCAGAGACTACGAGCAGTACTTC
NA | TRBD2 | TRBJ2-5 | TRBV14 | CASSQRGGGETQYF | TGTGCCAGCAGCCAGCGGGGGGGAGGTGAGACCCAGTACTTC
once | NA | TRBJ1-5 | TRBV7-8 | CASSFGLGEQPQHF | TGTGCCAGCAGCTTTGGACTGGGCGAACAGCCCCAGCATTTT
NA | TRBD1 | TRBJ1-1 | TRBV5-6 | CASRLQGIPEAFF | TGTGCCAGCAGACTACAGGGGATCCCTGAAGCTTTCTTT
NA | NA | TRBJ2-5 | TRBV7-2 | CASSRAAASEETQYF | TGTGCCAGCAGCCGGGCGGCGGCTAGCGAAGAGACCCAGTACTTC
NA | NA | TRBJ2-3 | TRBV6-5 | CASSSGLSSTDTQYF | TGTGCCAGCTCAAGCGGACTCTCTAGCACAGATACGCAGTATTTT
NA | NA | TRBJ1-1 | TRBV5-4 | CASSSTTLNTEAFF | TGTGCCAGCAGCTCAACGACTTTGAACACTGAAGCTTTCTTT
NA | TRBD1 | TRBJ1-1 | TRBV19 | CATKGAGGRTEAFF | TGTGCCACTAAGGGGGCAGGGGGCAGGACTGAAGCTTTCTTT
NA | NA | TRBJ1-4 | TRBV6-1 | CASSEAQGANEKLFF | TGTGCCAGCAGTGAAGCACAGGGAGCTAATGAAAAACTGTTTTTT
NA | NA | TRBJ1-4 | TRBV4-3 | CASSQDSRGGTGEKLFF | TGCGCCAGCAGCCAAGACTCGAGGGGGGGTACCGGTGAAAAACTGTTTTTT
NA | NA | TRBJ2-3 | TRBV5-1 | CASSLGSTAYTDTQYF | TGCGCCAGCAGCCTAGGGAGCACCGCCTACACAGATACGCAGTATTTT
NA | NA | TRBJ2-7 | TRBV6-5 | CASSYFRGNEQYF | TGTGCCAGCAGTTACTTCCGGGGGAACGAGCAGTACTTC
NA | TRBD1 | TRBJ1-2 | TRBV5-4 | CASSWAPGQGGMGGYTF | TGTGCCAGCAGCTGGGCCCCCGGACAGGGGGGCATGGGTGGCTACACCTTC
NA | NA | TRBJ1-1 | TRBV11-2 | CASSLQGHTEAFF | TGTGCCAGCAGCCTACAGGGTCACACTGAAGCTTTCTTT
NA | NA | TRBJ1-5 | TRBV28 | CASSPAGANQPQHF | TGTGCCAGCAGCCCCGCGGGGGCGAATCAGCCCCAGCATTTT
NA | NA | TRBJ1-6 | TRBV7-2 | CASSLGSGSNSPLHF | TGTGCCAGCAGCTTAGGTTCAGGGTCAAATTCACCCCTCCACTTT
few | NA | TRBJ2-3 | TRBV4-1 | CASSQGARSENTQYF | TGCGCCAGCAGCCAGGGCGCTCGCTCGGAAAATACGCAGTATTTT
NA | TRBD1 | TRBJ1-5 | TRBV6-5 | CASNQRQGLQPQHF | TGTGCCAGCAATCAAAGACAGGGACTTCAGCCCCAGCATTTT
NA | NA | TRBJ1-5 | TRBV28 | CASRKQMNQPQHF | TGTGCCAGCAGAAAACAGATGAATCAGCCCCAGCATTTT
NA | NA | TRBJ2-1 | TRBV28 | CGSFGVGGGYNEQFF | TGTGGCTCGTTCGGGGTAGGAGGCGGGTACAATGAGCAGTTCTTC
NA | TRBD1 | TRBJ1-3 | TRBV28 | CASSLQGAGNTIYF | TGTGCCAGCAGTCTACAGGGGGCTGGAAACACCATATATTTT
once | TRBD1 | TRBJ2-7 | TRBV10-1 | CASSEDRVNEQYF | TGCGCCAGCAGTGAGGACAGGGTCAACGAGCAGTACTTC